Below, 25 T cell receptor beta chains from the same sample are listed, as sequenced in a study of T cell changes during pregnancy in multiple sclerosis. Assay: immunoSEQ multiplex PCR; the TCRdb copy retains only in-frame clones and omits some. Counted here are tens of thousands of clones, about nine tenths occurring once; the ten biggest clones make up roughly 0.89%. The starting material was peripheral blood, obtained in the first trimester of pregnancy. The receptors were gathered from a female donor in good health, enrolled as a control in a pregnancy study.

V usage is TRBV30 and J usage is TRBJ2-1; possible D gene TRBD2, 5 bases. With 2 bases removed from V and 1 base from J, the gap between germline ends came to 9 bases. The CDR3 sequence is 14 residues long. Germline V gives CDR1 GTSNPN, CDR2 SVGIG (reference sequence). The CDR3 spells CAWSPGWSYNEQFF. The CDR3 DNA is TGTGCCTGGAGTCCGGGGTGGTCCTACAATGAGCAGTTCTTC. The variable domain in full, completed from reference TRBV30 and TRBJ2-1, reads SQTIHQWPATLVQPVGSPLSLECTVEGTSNPNLYWYRQAAGRGLQLLFYSVGIGQISSEVPQNLSASRPQDRQFILSSKKLLLSDSGFYLCAWSPGWSYNEQFFGPGTRLTVL.

This sequence joins TRBV5-1 and TRBJ1-1; TRBD1 aligns across 7 bases. The CDR3 contains 16 residues. Germline values: CDR1 SGHRS, CDR2 YFSETQ. Losses at the gene ends were 0 bases for V and 0 bases for J; bases not matched to a gene: 5. The chain's CDR3 is CASSLGIRGMNTEAFF. DNA for the CDR3: TGCGCCAGCAGCTTGGGAATCAGGGGGATGAACACTGAAGCTTTCTTT.

The rearrangement links TRBV5-1 to TRBJ2-2; a weak D match, TRBD2 (6 bases). V lost 2 bases to trimming and J lost 3 bases, with 11 bases between them. The germline CDR1 and CDR2 sequences are SGHRS and YFSETQ. The CDR3 consists of 15 residues. The CDR3 DNA sequence: TGCGCCAGCAGCTTAGTGGGAGGTCACACCGGGGAGCTGTTTTTT. The encoded protein is CASSLVGGHTGELFF. Full variable domain (remainder filled in from reference TRBV5-1 and TRBJ2-2): KAGVTQTPRYLIKTRGQQVTLSCSPISGHRSVSWYQQTPGQGLQFLFEYFSETQRNKGNFPGRFSGRQFSNSRSEMNVSTLELGDSALYLCASSLVGGHTGELFFGEGSRLTVL.

V usage is TRBV4-2 and J usage is TRBJ2-7; tentatively, D is TRBD1 (5 bases). CDR1 LGHNA and CDR2 YNFKEQ come from the germline V gene. The CDR3 spans 12 residues. Trimming shortened V by 1 base and J by 4 bases, and 5 bases separated the two germline ends. CDR3 residues: CASSQGQYEQYF. CDR3 coding DNA: TGTGCCAGCAGCCAAGGACAGTACGAGCAGTACTTC.

The V call is TRBV12-1, the J call TRBJ1-2. TRBV12-1 is noted as a pseudogene. The CDR3 runs 13 residues. The CDR3 is CASSFGENYGYTF. DNA of the CDR3: TGTGCCAGCAGCTTTGGGGAGAACTATGGCTACACCTTC.

There are a few counts of this clone. The chain combines TRBV5-1 with TRBJ2-2, with TRBD2 as a possible D gene (5 bases). V gave up 1 base and J gave up 3 bases, with 13 bases separating them. The CDR3 consists of 16 residues. Germline-derived CDR1 and CDR2 are SGHRS and YFSETQ. CDR3 region: CASSLWGAADTGELFF. CDR3 coding DNA: TGCGCCAGCAGCTTGTGGGGAGCGGCGGACACCGGGGAGCTGTTTTTT.

The chain is built from TRBV19 and TRBJ1-3; the D is unclear. Germline CDR1 reads LNHDA; CDR2 reads SQIVND (reference sequence). Between the trimmed V and J ends, which lost 3 bases and 0 bases, there was a span of 12 bases. The CDR3 totals 16 residues. The CDR3, as DNA: TGTGCCAGTAGTATTCGGAGGCAGAGCTCTGGAAACACCATATATTTT. Protein sequence: CASSIRRQSSGNTIYF.

This chain joins TRBV7-2 and TRBJ2-5; 10 positions agree with TRBD2. V trimming: 5 bases; J trimming: 5 bases; junction bases outside the gene matches: 11. The CDR3 extends over 16 amino acids. Germline V CDR1 and CDR2: SGHTA, FQGNSA. CDR3 DNA sequence: TGTGCCAGCAGCCCCGACAGCGGGGGGGCCGTCGAGACCCAGTACTTC. This sequence encodes CASSPDSGGAVETQYF.

The chain links TRBV5-1 to TRBJ1-4; tentative D call: TRBD1 (5 bases). The V and J ends lost 4 bases and 0 bases respectively, with 7 bases between them. Per the germline V gene, CDR1 is SGHRS and CDR2 is YFSETQ. The CDR3 length is 14 residues. CDR3 bases: TGCGCCAGCAGCCAGGGCACAACTAATGAAAAACTGTTTTTT. Protein: CASSQGTTNEKLFF.

The chain links TRBV9 to TRBJ1-2; maybe TRBD1 (6 bases). Germline V gene data show CDR1 as SGDLS and CDR2 as YYNGEE. The ends were cut back, 2 bases at V and 3 bases at J, with 14 bases in the middle. The CDR3 runs 15 residues. In DNA form, the CDR3 reads TGTGCCAGCAGCGTCGGCGTGGACAGCGACTATGGCTACACCTTC. This translates into CASSVGVDSDYGYTF.

The V call is TRBV6-4, the J call TRBJ2-1; 11 bases map to TRBD2. The CDR3 runs 16 residues. Germline values: CDR1 MRHNA, CDR2 SNTAGT. V gave up 5 bases and J gave up 1 base; unmatched junction bases: 4. This chain's CDR3 is CASSKRLAGSYNEQFF. CDR3 coding DNA: TGTGCCAGCAGTAAAAGACTAGCGGGGTCCTACAATGAGCAGTTCTTC.

As to this clone: A junction end diverges from the germline sequence, so it may reflect a read error. The chain employs TRBV7-7 and TRBJ2-5, with 8 bases aligning to TRBD1. The CDR3 is made up of 14 amino acids. Germline CDR1 is SSHAT and CDR2 is FNYEAQ (reference sequence). The CDR3 region is CASSTQGVQETQYF. CDR3 nucleotides: TGTGCTAGCAGCACACAGGGGGTTCAAGAGACCCAGTACTTC.

The chain links TRBV6-1 to TRBJ1-1, with D possibly TRBD1 on 5 matching bases. Trimming took off 3 bases at V and 8 bases at J, with 10 bases between the two ends. This CDR3 comprises 12 residues. Per the germline V gene, CDR1 is MNHNS and CDR2 is SASEGT. In DNA, the CDR3 is TGTGCCAGCAGTGAGTCAGGGCAGGAAGCTTTCTTT. This translates into CASSESGQEAFF.

The V call is TRBV14, the J call TRBJ2-3; perhaps TRBD1 as D (6 bases). Germline CDR1 and CDR2: SGHDN and FVKESK. This CDR3 region has 16 residues. V shed 0 bases and J shed 0 bases, with 10 bases lying between them. The DNA of the CDR3 is TGTGCCAGCAGCCAAGATAGGGGGATTAGCACAGATACGCAGTATTTT. This sequence encodes CASSQDRGISTDTQYF. Variable domain in full (rest from reference TRBV14 and TRBJ2-3): EAGVTQFPSHSVIEKGQTVTLRCDPISGHDNLYWYRRVMGKEIKFLLHFVKESKQDESGMPNNRFLAERTGGTYSTLKVQPAELEDSGVYFCASSQDRGISTDTQYFGPGTRLTVL.

This chain links TRBV30 with TRBJ2-3, with 8 bases aligning to TRBD2. CDR1 is GTSNPN, CDR2 SVGIG, per germline (reference sequence). The CDR3 loop spans 14 amino acids. Unmatched junction bases numbered 7, after V lost 4 bases and J lost 4 bases. The CDR3 nucleotides are TGTGCCTGGACCAAGGGACTAGGGGCAGATACGCAGTATTTT. Translation: CAWTKGLGADTQYF.

The V and J genes are TRBV5-5 and TRBJ1-4, with D possibly being TRBD1 (6 bases). Germline lookup yields CDR1 SGHKS and CDR2 YYEKEE (reference sequence). Between the trimmed V and J ends, which lost 3 bases and 3 bases, there was a span of 12 bases. CDR3 length equals 15 residues. The CDR3 loop is CASSSQGSPNEKLFF. The CDR3 DNA follows: TGTGCCAGCAGCTCACAGGGCTCGCCTAATGAAAAACTGTTTTTT.

This chain uses TRBV4-3 with TRBJ2-1; TRBD1 might be the D (6 bases). Germline CDR1 LGHNA, CDR2 YSLEER. Trimming left V 0 bases short and J 4 bases short, with 10 bases between. The CDR3 has 15 residues. For the CDR3, the DNA is TGCGCCAGCAGCCAAGAACAGGGCGCGTACAATGAGCAGTTCTTC. It specifies CASSQEQGAYNEQFF.

This chain joins TRBV29-1 and TRBJ2-7; 10 bases are a match to TRBD1. The V gene end was trimmed by 7 bases and the J gene end by 1 base; junction bases not matched to a gene: 7. Germline assignment: CDR1 SQVTM and CDR2 ANQGSEA. The CDR3 has 14 amino acids. The CDR3 spells CSAGGTGVSYEQYF. The CDR3 DNA is TGCAGCGCGGGCGGGACAGGGGTTTCCTACGAGCAGTACTTC.

The rearrangement uses TRBV5-4 and TRBJ2-5; TRBD2 aligns across 9 bases. CDR1 and CDR2 (germline): SGHNT, YYREEE (reference sequence). The CDR3 sequence is 15 residues long. J lost 3 bases, V lost 0 bases, and 3 bases had no gene match. Written as DNA, the CDR3 is TGTGCCAGCAGCTTGGAACCTAGCGGGGAAGAGACCCAGTACTTC. Residues: CASSLEPSGEETQYF.

The V gene is TRBV20-1, the J gene TRBJ1-1; no firm D call. The CDR3 loop spans 11 amino acids. Germline CDR1 is DFQATT and CDR2 is SNEGSKA (reference sequence). The ends were cut back, 5 bases at V and 5 bases at J, with 9 bases in the middle. CDR3 bases: TGCAGTGCTGTCGCCGGGACTGAAGCTTTCTTT. Its protein is CSAVAGTEAFF.

The chain couples TRBV12-5 to TRBJ2-2, with 7 bases fitting TRBD1. The CDR3 consists of 12 residues. Germline CDR1 is LGHNT and CDR2 is FRNRAP. Trimming removed 11 bases from V and 5 bases from J; junction bases left unmatched: 5. The CDR3 bases are TGTGCTCTCGGGACAGCAACCGGGGAGCTGTTTTTT. This encodes CALGTATGELFF.

The chain uses TRBV6-5 and TRBJ2-7; 11 nucleotides line up with TRBD2. Germline assignment: CDR1 MNHEY and CDR2 SVGAGI. With 6 bases clipped from V and 3 bases from J, the junction kept 4 bases outside the gene matches. The CDR3 covers 14 residues. The CDR3 spells CASRGTSGGYEQYF. The CDR3 DNA follows: TGTGCCAGCAGAGGCACTAGCGGGGGCTACGAGCAGTACTTC.

The chain employs TRBV4-2 and TRBJ1-2, with 7 bases lining up with TRBD1. With V trimmed by 5 bases and J by 2 bases, 2 bases remained unmatched. CDR3 length: 13 amino acids. Per germline, CDR1 LGHNA and CDR2 YNFKEQ. This chain's CDR3 is CASSRDSNYGYTF. The CDR3 coding sequence is TGTGCCAGCAGCAGGGACAGCAACTATGGCTACACCTTC.

This chain links TRBV9 with TRBJ1-1; 7 bases agree with TRBD1. Germline loops: CDR1 SGDLS, CDR2 YYNGEE. J lost 3 bases, V lost 3 bases, and 8 bases had no gene match. The CDR3 loop spans 15 amino acids. CDR3 amino acids: CASSGNRGKDTEAFF. CDR3 coding DNA: TGTGCCAGCAGCGGAAACAGGGGAAAGGACACTGAAGCTTTCTTT.

The rearrangement links TRBV11-3 to TRBJ1-1; 7 nucleotides match TRBD1. Trimming at V came to 5 bases and at J to 10 bases, leaving 7 bases not matched to a gene. The CDR3 runs 12 residues. Looked up from germline, CDR1 is SGHNT and CDR2 is YENEEA. The CDR3 here is CASSVTGFGAFF. The CDR3 DNA reads as TGTGCCAGCAGCGTGACAGGGTTTGGAGCTTTCTTT.